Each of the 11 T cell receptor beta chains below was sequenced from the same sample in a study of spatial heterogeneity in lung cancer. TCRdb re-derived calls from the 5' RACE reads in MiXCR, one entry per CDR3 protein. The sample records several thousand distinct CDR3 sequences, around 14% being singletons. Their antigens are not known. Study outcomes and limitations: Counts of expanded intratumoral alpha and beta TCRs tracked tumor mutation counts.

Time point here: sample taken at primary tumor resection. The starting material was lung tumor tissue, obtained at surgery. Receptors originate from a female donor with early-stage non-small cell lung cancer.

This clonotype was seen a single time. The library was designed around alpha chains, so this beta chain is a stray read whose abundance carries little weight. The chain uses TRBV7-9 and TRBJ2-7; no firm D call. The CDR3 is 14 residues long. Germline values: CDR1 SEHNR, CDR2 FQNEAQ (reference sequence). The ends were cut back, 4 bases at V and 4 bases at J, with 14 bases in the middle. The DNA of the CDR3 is TGTGCCAGCAGCTCTCGGTCCGTCCTGTACGAGCAGTACTTC. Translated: CASSSRSVLYEQYF.

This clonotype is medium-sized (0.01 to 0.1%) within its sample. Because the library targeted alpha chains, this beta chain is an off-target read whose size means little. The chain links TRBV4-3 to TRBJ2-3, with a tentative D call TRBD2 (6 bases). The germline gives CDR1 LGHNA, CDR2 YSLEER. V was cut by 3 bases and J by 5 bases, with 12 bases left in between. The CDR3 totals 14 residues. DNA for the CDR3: TGCGCCAGCAGCCAGTTTGGGGGGATAGATACGCAGTATTTT. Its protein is CASSQFGGIDTQYF.

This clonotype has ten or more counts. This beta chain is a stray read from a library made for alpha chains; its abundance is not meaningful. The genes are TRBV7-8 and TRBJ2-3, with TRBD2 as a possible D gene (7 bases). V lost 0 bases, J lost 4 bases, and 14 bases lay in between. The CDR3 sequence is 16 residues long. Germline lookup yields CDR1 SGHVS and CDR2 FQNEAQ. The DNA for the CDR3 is TGTGCCAGCAGCTTAGCGTCGGGGGGCGGGTCAGATACGCAGTATTTT. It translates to CASSLASGGGSDTQYF.

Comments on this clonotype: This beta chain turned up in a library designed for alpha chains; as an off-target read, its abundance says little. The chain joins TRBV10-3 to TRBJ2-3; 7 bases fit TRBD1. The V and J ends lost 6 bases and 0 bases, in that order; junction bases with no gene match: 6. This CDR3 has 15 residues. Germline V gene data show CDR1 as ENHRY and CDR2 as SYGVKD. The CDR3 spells CAISPGQISTDTQYF. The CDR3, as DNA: TGTGCCATCAGCCCGGGACAGATTAGCACAGATACGCAGTATTTT.

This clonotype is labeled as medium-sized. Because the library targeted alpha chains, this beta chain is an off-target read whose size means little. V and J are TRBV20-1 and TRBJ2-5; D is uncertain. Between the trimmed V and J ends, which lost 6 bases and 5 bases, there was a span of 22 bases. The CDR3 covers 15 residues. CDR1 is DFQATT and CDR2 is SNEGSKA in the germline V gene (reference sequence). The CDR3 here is CSATDPSYDGETQYF. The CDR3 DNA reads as TGCAGTGCCACTGACCCGAGTTACGACGGGGAGACCCAGTACTTC.

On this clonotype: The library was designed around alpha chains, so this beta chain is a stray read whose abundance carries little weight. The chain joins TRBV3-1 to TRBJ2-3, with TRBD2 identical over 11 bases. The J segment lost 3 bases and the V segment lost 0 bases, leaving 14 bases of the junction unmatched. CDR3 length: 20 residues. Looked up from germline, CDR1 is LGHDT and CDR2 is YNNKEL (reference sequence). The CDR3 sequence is CASSQEIGKLAGVYTDTQYF. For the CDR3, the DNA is TGTGCCAGCAGCCAAGAGATTGGGAAACTAGCGGGAGTGTATACAGATACGCAGTATTTT.

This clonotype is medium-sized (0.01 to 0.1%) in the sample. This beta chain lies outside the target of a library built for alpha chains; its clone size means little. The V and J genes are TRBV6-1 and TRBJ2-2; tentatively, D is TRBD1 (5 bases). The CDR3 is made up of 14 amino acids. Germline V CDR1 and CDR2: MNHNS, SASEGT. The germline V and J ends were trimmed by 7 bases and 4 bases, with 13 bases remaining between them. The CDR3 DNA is TGTGCCAGCATGGTTATGACAGTCACCGGGGAGCTGTTTTTT. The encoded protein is CASMVMTVTGELFF.

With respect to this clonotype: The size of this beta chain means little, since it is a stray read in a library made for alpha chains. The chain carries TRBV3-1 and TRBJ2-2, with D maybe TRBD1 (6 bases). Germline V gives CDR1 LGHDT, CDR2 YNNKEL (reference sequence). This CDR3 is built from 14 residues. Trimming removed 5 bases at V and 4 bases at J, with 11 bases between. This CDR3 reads CASSSGTTTGELFF. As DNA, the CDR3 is TGTGCCAGCAGCTCCGGGACAACCACCGGGGAGCTGTTTTTT.

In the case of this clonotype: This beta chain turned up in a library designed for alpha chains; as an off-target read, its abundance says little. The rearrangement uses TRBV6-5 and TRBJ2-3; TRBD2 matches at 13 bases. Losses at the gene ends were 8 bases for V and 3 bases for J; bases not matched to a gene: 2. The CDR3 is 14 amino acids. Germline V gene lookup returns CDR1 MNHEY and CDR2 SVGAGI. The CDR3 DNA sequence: TGTGCCAGCTCGGGACTAGCGGGAACAGATACGCAGTATTTT. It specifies CASSGLAGTDTQYF.

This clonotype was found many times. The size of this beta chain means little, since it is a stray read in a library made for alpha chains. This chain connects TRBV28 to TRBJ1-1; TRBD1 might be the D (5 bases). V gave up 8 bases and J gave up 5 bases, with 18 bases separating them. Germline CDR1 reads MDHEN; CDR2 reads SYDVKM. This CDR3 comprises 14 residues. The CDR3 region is CASPPGGGRTEAFF. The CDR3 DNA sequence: TGTGCCAGCCCCCCCGGCGGGGGGAGGACTGAAGCTTTCTTT.

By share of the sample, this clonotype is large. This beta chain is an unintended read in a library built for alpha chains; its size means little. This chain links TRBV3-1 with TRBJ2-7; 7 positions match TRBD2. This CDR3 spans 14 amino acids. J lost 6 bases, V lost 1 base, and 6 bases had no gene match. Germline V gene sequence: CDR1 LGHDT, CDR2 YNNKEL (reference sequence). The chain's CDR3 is CASSQGGPGGEQYF. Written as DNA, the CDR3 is TGTGCCAGCAGCCAAGGCGGCCCGGGAGGCGAGCAGTACTTC.